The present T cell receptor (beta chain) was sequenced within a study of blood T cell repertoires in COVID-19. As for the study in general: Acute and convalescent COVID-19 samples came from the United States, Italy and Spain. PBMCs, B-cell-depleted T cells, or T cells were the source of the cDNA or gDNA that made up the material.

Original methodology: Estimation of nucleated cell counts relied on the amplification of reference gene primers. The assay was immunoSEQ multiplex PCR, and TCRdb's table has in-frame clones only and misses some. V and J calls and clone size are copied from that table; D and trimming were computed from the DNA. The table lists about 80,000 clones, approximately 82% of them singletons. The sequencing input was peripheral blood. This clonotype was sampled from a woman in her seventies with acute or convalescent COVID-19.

Written as DNA, the CDR3 is TGCAGCGTTGAGGGTGGGGACAGGGGACCCTATGGCTACACCTTC. This gives the protein CSVEGGDRGPYGYTF. The gene calls are TRBV29-1 and TRBJ1-2; TRBD1 matches 10 bases. Germline lookup yields CDR1 SQVTM and CDR2 ANQGSEA. The CDR3 is 15 residues long. J was trimmed by 4 bases and V by 3 bases; bases with no gene match: 8.